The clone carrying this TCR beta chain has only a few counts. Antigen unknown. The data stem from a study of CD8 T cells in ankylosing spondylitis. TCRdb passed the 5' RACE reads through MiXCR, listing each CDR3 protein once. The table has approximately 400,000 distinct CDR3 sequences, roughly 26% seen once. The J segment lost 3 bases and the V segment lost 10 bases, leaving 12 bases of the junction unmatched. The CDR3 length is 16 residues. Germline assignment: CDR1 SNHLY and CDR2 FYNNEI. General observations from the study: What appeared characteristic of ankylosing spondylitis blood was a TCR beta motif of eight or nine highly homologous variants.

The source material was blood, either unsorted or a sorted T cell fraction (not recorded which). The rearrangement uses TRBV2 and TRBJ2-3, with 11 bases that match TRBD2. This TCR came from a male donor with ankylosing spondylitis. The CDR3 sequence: CATTLAGDPETDTQYF. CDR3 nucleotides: TGTGCCACTACACTAGCGGGAGACCCCGAAACAGATACGCAGTATTTT.